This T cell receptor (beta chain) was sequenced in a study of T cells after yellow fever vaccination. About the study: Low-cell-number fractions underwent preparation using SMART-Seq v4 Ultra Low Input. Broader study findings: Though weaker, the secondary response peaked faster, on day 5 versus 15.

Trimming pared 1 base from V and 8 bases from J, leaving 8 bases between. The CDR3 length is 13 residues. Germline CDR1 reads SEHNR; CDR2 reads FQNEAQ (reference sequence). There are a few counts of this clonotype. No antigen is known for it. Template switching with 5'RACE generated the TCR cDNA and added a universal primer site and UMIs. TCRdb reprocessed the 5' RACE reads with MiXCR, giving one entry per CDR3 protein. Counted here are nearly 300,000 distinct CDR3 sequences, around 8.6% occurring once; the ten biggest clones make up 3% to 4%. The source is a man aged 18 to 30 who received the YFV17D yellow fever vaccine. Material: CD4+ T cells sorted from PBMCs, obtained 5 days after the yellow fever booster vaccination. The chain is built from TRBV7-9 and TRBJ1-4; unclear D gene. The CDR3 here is CASSLDPGEKLFF. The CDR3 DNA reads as TGTGCCAGCAGCTTAGATCCGGGAGAAAAACTGTTTTTT. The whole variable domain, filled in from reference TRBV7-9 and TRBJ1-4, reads DTGVSQNPRHKITKRGQNVTFRCDPISEHNRLYWYRQTLGQGPEFLTYFQNEAQLEKSRLLSDRFSAERPKGSFSTLEIQRTEQGDSAMYLCASSLDPGEKLFFGSGTQLSVL.